What follows are 22 T cell receptor beta chains derived from one specimen sequenced in a study of T cell responses to AZD1222 COVID-19 vaccine. Sequenced by immunoSEQ multiplex PCR; TCRdb stores in-frame clones only, minus some. The data contain more than 80,000 clones, about 94% of them singletons. The material sequenced was peripheral blood, taken 28 days after the second AZD1222 dose. The source is an adult who received the AZD1222 COVID-19 vaccine.

The rearrangement uses TRBV19 and TRBJ2-2, with D hard to call. The CDR3 runs to 15 residues. V gave up 5 bases and J gave up 5 bases, with 15 bases separating them. Germline CDR1 LNHDA, CDR2 SQIVND (reference sequence). DNA for the CDR3: TGTGCCAGTAGTCCTCGGCCAGTACGAACCGGGGAGCTGTTTTTT. Its protein is CASSPRPVRTGELFF.

The chain combines TRBV6-6 with TRBJ1-2; D not certain. V lost 0 bases and J 3 bases, leaving 8 bases between the germline ends. Per germline, CDR1 MNHNY and CDR2 SVGAGI (reference sequence). The CDR3 extends over 14 amino acids. Here the CDR3 reads CASSYSGEYYGYTF. As DNA, the CDR3 is TGTGCCAGCAGTTACTCCGGGGAATACTATGGCTACACCTTC.

This sequence joins TRBV7-9 and TRBJ2-7, with TRBD1 matching over 12 bases. CDR1 SEHNR and CDR2 FQNEAQ come from the germline V gene (reference sequence). The ends lost 5 bases at V and 5 bases at J; junction bases unmatched: 7. The CDR3 runs 15 residues. The CDR3 sequence is CASSPRGDRGHEQYF. In DNA form, the CDR3 reads TGTGCCAGCAGCCCCAGGGGGGACAGGGGGCACGAGCAGTACTTC.

The chain joins TRBV12-3 or TRBV12-4 to TRBJ1-2, with D uncertain. This CDR3 has 12 residues. The V and J ends lost 3 bases and 8 bases respectively, with 10 bases between them. In DNA form, the CDR3 reads TGTGCCAGCAGTTTGACGGTAGCCGGCTACACCTTC. Protein sequence: CASSLTVAGYTF.

The chain has TRBV12-3 or TRBV12-4 and TRBJ1-2; D not resolved. The CDR3 extends over 13 amino acids. V lost 0 bases to trimming and J lost 8 bases, with 10 bases between them. Here the CDR3 reads CASSLADTWGYTF. The CDR3 region has the DNA TGTGCCAGCAGTTTAGCCGACACCTGGGGCTACACCTTC.

The chain links TRBV2 to TRBJ1-1, with D tentatively TRBD1 (5 bases). CDR3 length equals 14 residues. V was clipped by 0 bases and J by 11 bases, with 16 bases between them. Germline CDR1 is SNHLY and CDR2 is FYNNEI. CDR3 DNA sequence: TGTGCCAGCAGTGAAGCGACGGGGCCCGAGTGGGCTTTCTTT. It encodes CASSEATGPEWAFF.

The chain employs TRBV2 and TRBJ2-3; D gene uncertain. CDR3 size: 15 residues. The V end was cut by 3 bases, the J end by 0 bases, with 10 bases between. The germline gives CDR1 SNHLY, CDR2 FYNNEI. The CDR3 reads CASSDQVTSTDTQYF. CDR3 nucleotide sequence: TGTGCCAGCAGTGACCAGGTTACTAGCACAGATACGCAGTATTTT.

This clone was detected once. The CDR3 spells CASRTKENSPLHF. In DNA, the CDR3 is TGTGCCAGCAGGACAAAAGAGAATTCACCCCTCCACTTT. The chain couples TRBV3-1 (or the pseudogene TRBV3-2) to TRBJ1-6, with D unclear. The germline V gene has CDR1 LGHDT and CDR2 YNNKEL (reference sequence). V lost 6 bases, J lost 7 bases, and 10 bases lay in between. The CDR3 spans 13 residues.

This clone occurred once. This chain connects TRBV25-1 to TRBJ1-2; 7 nucleotides agree with TRBD1. V lost 1 base and J lost 8; bases outside the gene matches: 7. This CDR3 has 14 amino acids. Germline V gene data show CDR1 as MGHDK and CDR2 as SYGVNS. CDR3 sequence reads: CASSELQGLKGYTF. In DNA form, the CDR3 reads TGTGCCAGCAGTGAATTACAGGGGCTGAAGGGCTACACCTTC.

This rearrangement joins TRBV12-3 or TRBV12-4 to TRBJ1-1, with D hard to call. The CDR3 sequence is 13 residues long. V was cut by 4 bases and J by 1 base, with 7 bases left in between. As DNA, the CDR3 is TGTGCCAGCAGTTCGCGAGGGAACACTGAAGCTTTCTTT. Encoded protein: CASSSRGNTEAFF.

This clone occurred once. CDR3 DNA sequence: TGTGCCAGCAGCGCTAGCGGGGGCCCCTACAATGAGCAGTTCTTC. Protein: CASSASGGPYNEQFF. This rearrangement joins TRBV7-2 to TRBJ2-1, with TRBD2 matching 10 bases. This CDR3 has 15 amino acids. From germline, CDR1 is SGHTA and CDR2 FQGNSA. V was pared by 5 bases and J by 2 bases, with 3 bases of the junction left unmatched.

The V and J genes are TRBV5-4 and TRBJ1-2; D may be TRBD1 (6 bases). CDR3 length: 12 amino acids. Germline CDR1 is SGHNT and CDR2 is YYREEE (reference sequence). V dropped 2 bases and J dropped 7 bases, with 9 bases sitting between them. CDR3 DNA: TGTGCCAGCAGCTTACAGGGAATTGGCTACACCTTC. It encodes CASSLQGIGYTF.

The count of this clone is one. The V gene is TRBV7-2, the J gene TRBJ1-2; the D is unclear. Between the trimmed V and J ends, which lost 6 bases and 8 bases, there was a span of 19 bases. Germline loops: CDR1 SGHTA, CDR2 FQGNSA. This CDR3 is built from 14 residues. For the CDR3, the DNA is TGTGCCAGCAGGTCAAACCTGGGCTGGCGCGGCTACACCTTC. Its protein is CASRSNLGWRGYTF.

Comments on this clone: The sample contains more than one DNA sequence encoding this CDR3. The chain employs TRBV5-6 and TRBJ1-3; 8 bases match TRBD1. This CDR3 contains 15 residues. CDR1 and CDR2 (germline): SGHDT, YYEEEE. After removal of 4 bases from V and 2 bases from J, the junction contained 5 bases not matched to a gene. Here the CDR3 reads CASSPTGGTGNTIYF. Here the CDR3 DNA reads TGTGCCAGCAGCCCTACAGGGGGGACTGGAAACACCATATATTTT.

V is TRBV18 and J is TRBJ1-6; 9 bases agree with TRBD1. The CDR3 is made up of 15 amino acids. The V gene end was trimmed by 6 bases and the J gene end by 7 bases; junction bases not matched to a gene: 7. Per germline, CDR1 KGHSH and CDR2 LQKENI. Here the CDR3 reads CASSEGQGNNSPLHF. DNA for the CDR3: TGTGCCAGCTCCGAGGGACAGGGAAACAATTCACCCCTCCACTTT.

As DNA, the CDR3 is TGCGCCAGCAGCCAAGATAGTGACTATGGCTACACCTTC. The encoded protein is CASSQDSDYGYTF. J is TRBJ1-2 and V is TRBV4-3; D unclear. From germline, CDR1 is LGHNA and CDR2 YSLEER. The CDR3 is 13 residues long. Deletions cut 0 bases from V and 3 bases from J, with 5 bases between.

This chain connects TRBV7-9 to TRBJ1-1, with 7 bases lining up with TRBD1. Trimming removed 5 bases from V and 1 base from J; junction bases left unmatched: 7. Looked up from germline, CDR1 is SEHNR and CDR2 is FQNEAQ (reference sequence). The CDR3 is 15 amino acids. The CDR3 nucleotides are TGTGCCAGCAGCCTAGAGGGACAGTCGAACACTGAAGCTTTCTTT. This gives the protein CASSLEGQSNTEAFF.

The rearrangement uses TRBV19 and TRBJ1-1; the D is unclear. The V and J ends lost 3 bases and 2 bases respectively, with 7 bases between them. The CDR3 covers 13 residues. Germline CDR1 is LNHDA and CDR2 is SQIVND (reference sequence). CDR3 amino acids: CASSIGSNTEAFF. The DNA of the CDR3 is TGTGCCAGTAGTATTGGGAGTAACACTGAAGCTTTCTTT.

The chain is built from TRBV19 and TRBJ1-2, with TRBD1 matching 7 bases. Germline CDR1 and CDR2: LNHDA and SQIVND (reference sequence). V shed 5 bases, J shed 5 bases, and the junction held 17 bases outside the gene matches. The CDR3 is 17 residues long. This CDR3 reads CASSPRQGVGWWYGYTF. In nucleotides, the CDR3 is TGTGCCAGTAGTCCGCGACAGGGCGTTGGATGGTGGTATGGCTACACCTTC.

The chain couples TRBV7-9 to TRBJ1-2; D is perhaps TRBD1 (6 bases). CDR3 length: 15 residues. V was clipped by 4 bases and J by 5 bases, with 17 bases between them. CDR1 is SEHNR, CDR2 FQNEAQ, per germline (reference sequence). CDR3 loop: CASSSKRGGQYGYTF. CDR3 bases: TGTGCCAGCAGCTCCAAGCGAGGGGGTCAGTATGGCTACACCTTC.

The V gene is TRBV20-1, the J gene TRBJ1-4, with D unresolved. This CDR3 comprises 13 residues. Trimming removed 3 bases from V and 8 bases from J, with 13 bases in between. Per the germline V gene, CDR1 is DFQATT and CDR2 is SNEGSKA (reference sequence). The DNA for the CDR3 is TGCAGTGCTAGTTCTCCCCCCGGGGAAAAACTGTTTTTT. It translates to CSASSPPGEKLFF.

This chain's CDR3 is CASSGLGQGAWPQHF. DNA of the CDR3: TGTGCCAGCAGTGGCTTGGGACAGGGGGCTTGGCCCCAGCATTTT. The rearrangement uses TRBV2 and TRBJ1-5; 12 nucleotides line up with TRBD1. CDR1 is SNHLY, CDR2 FYNNEI, per germline. Unmatched junction bases numbered 7, after V lost 4 bases and J lost 9 bases. This CDR3 is 15 amino acids long.